This T cell receptor (beta chain) appears in the sequencing data of a study of T cell changes during pregnancy in multiple sclerosis. With 4 bases clipped from V and 5 bases from J, the junction kept 13 bases outside the gene matches. In germline, CDR1 is SGHVS, CDR2 FQNEAQ. There are 16 residues in the CDR3. Profiled with immunoSEQ multiplex PCR; TCRdb holds only in-frame clones, not every one. This sample carries approximately 50,000 clones, approximately 90% of them seen once, and the ten largest clones take 1% to 1.5%. This clonotype was sampled from a female donor with multiple sclerosis, enrolled in a pregnancy study. The chain carries TRBV7-8 and TRBJ1-2, with 7 bases identical to TRBD1. The starting material was peripheral blood, obtained in the second trimester of pregnancy. The DNA of the CDR3 is TGTGCCAGCAGCTCGGCACATGTACGGGACAGTTATGGCTACACCTTC. Protein product: CASSSAHVRDSYGYTF.